This TCR beta chain was profiled in a study of T cell repertoires in cytomegalovirus infection. TCRdb itself ran the reads through MiXCR, one entry per CDR3 protein. This repertoire shows 650,000 to 850,000 distinct CDR3 sequences, almost 30% found once; its top ten account for about an eighth. About this clonotype itself: The antigen remains unidentified.

This CDR3 contains 13 residues. The ends were cut back, 8 bases at V and 1 base at J, with 9 bases in the middle. From germline, CDR1 is LNHDA and CDR2 SQIVND (reference sequence). The rearrangement uses TRBV19 and TRBJ2-4, with D tentatively TRBD2 (6 bases). The sequence derives from a human donor in good health (CMV status not recorded). Some clones in this sample may be carry-over from other donors' samples. Sequencing was performed on cultured CD8+ T cells from PBMCs, taken from culture after CMV antigen stimulation. The CDR3 region has the DNA TGTGCCAGTCGGGAGTTGGCCAAAAACATTCAGTACTTC. Translation gives CASRELAKNIQYF.